The 17 T cell receptor beta chains given below trace back to one sample, sequenced in a study of metastatic and nonmetastatic thyroid tumors. TCRdb reanalyzed the PCR reads with MiXCR. The profile shows tens of thousands of clones, approximately 15% of them singletons. Prior to thyroid surgery, none of the patients had received any treatment. What was sequenced was blood. The receptors were sampled from a female donor with papillary thyroid cancer or a benign thyroid nodule (not recorded which). Some clones in this sample may be carry-over from other donors' samples.

This clone was picked up many times. The chain joins TRBV2 to TRBJ2-5; 9 bases agree with TRBD1. The trim removed 1 base at V and 4 bases at J, leaving 1 base unmatched. This CDR3 is 14 amino acids long. Per the germline V gene, CDR1 is SNHLY and CDR2 is FYNNEI. The CDR3 loop reads CASSEGQGVETQYF. CDR3 sequence (DNA): TGTGCCAGCAGTGAAGGACAGGGGGTAGAGACCCAGTACTTC.

This chain uses TRBV11-3 with TRBJ2-1; D uncertain. The germline V and J ends were trimmed by 5 bases and 9 bases, with 11 bases remaining between them. The CDR3 is made up of 12 amino acids. From germline, CDR1 is SGHNT and CDR2 YENEEA. The CDR3 spells CASSATVGEQFF. In DNA, the CDR3 is TGTGCCAGCAGCGCCACCGTGGGTGAGCAGTTCTTC.

This clone was recorded a few times. V and J are TRBV6-1 and TRBJ1-3, with D unclear. CDR3 length: 14 residues. The V end was cut by 5 bases, the J end by 2 bases, with 10 bases between. In germline, CDR1 is MNHNS, CDR2 SASEGT. The CDR3 protein is CASSTMRTGNTIYF. The DNA of the CDR3 is TGTGCCAGCAGTACAATGAGGACTGGAAACACCATATATTTT.

This clone was recorded many times. The rearrangement links TRBV18 to TRBJ1-6; D gene unclear. V dropped 3 bases and J dropped 3 bases, with 0 bases sitting between them. Germline assignment: CDR1 KGHSH and CDR2 LQKENI. This CDR3 comprises 12 residues. The CDR3 sequence: CASSPYNSPLHF. The CDR3 nucleotides read TGTGCCAGCTCACCCTATAATTCACCCCTCCACTTT.

This clone was recorded many times. This clone may be a read error of a much larger clone one base away. V and J are TRBV12-3 or TRBV12-4 and TRBJ1-4; no clear D. CDR3 length: 13 residues. Between the trimmed V and J ends, which lost 6 bases and 5 bases, there was a span of 10 bases. The CDR3 DNA follows: TGTGCCAGCAGATGGCAGCTAAATGAAAAACTGTTTTTT. Amino acid sequence: CASRWQLNEKLFF.

This clone came up many times. J is TRBJ2-7 and V is TRBV11-2; 9 nucleotides align to TRBD1. The CDR3 consists of 15 residues. Germline V gene sequence: CDR1 SGHAT, CDR2 FQNNGV. The ends lost 0 bases at V and 7 bases at J; junction bases unmatched: 7. CDR3 in DNA: TGTGCCAGCAGCTTAGATGGGACAGGGACTCGAGAGCAGTACTTC. Amino acid sequence: CASSLDGTGTREQYF.

The chain has TRBV5-1 and TRBJ1-6; a possible D gene is TRBD1 (5 bases). V was trimmed by 0 bases and J by 7 bases, leaving 11 bases between them. Germline V CDR1 and CDR2: SGHRS, YFSETQ. The CDR3 has 15 amino acids. The CDR3 loop reads CASSLAGRENSPLHF. The CDR3 coding sequence is TGCGCCAGCAGCTTGGCGGGACGAGAAAATTCACCCCTCCACTTT.

This clone was counted at least ten times. CDR3 sequence: CAWVPSGAYNEQFF. Written as DNA, the CDR3 is TGTGCCTGGGTGCCTAGCGGGGCTTACAATGAGCAGTTCTTC. The rearrangement links TRBV30 to TRBJ2-1; TRBD2 matches 9 bases. Germline V gives CDR1 GTSNPN, CDR2 SVGIG (reference sequence). The J segment lost 4 bases and the V segment lost 5 bases, leaving 6 bases of the junction unmatched. This CDR3 spans 14 amino acids.

In its sample, this clone was seen many times. V gene TRBV6-1 combines with J gene TRBJ2-7, with D possibly being TRBD1 (5 bases). CDR1 and CDR2 from the germline V gene are MNHNS and SASEGT. The CDR3 consists of 13 residues. V lost 6 bases, J lost 1 base, and 10 bases lay in between. The CDR3 loop is CASSPAGSYEQYF. CDR3 DNA: TGTGCCAGCAGCCCCGCAGGGTCCTACGAGCAGTACTTC.

At least ten counts were recorded for this clone. The rearrangement links TRBV11-2 to TRBJ2-5; D might be TRBD1 (6 bases). CDR3 length: 15 residues. The germline V gene encodes CDR1 SGHAT and CDR2 FQNNGV. Trimming removed 4 bases at V and 7 bases at J, with 19 bases between. CDR3 loop: CASSSDSRVFGTQYF. CDR3 bases: TGTGCCAGCAGCTCGGACAGCCGAGTATTCGGGACCCAGTACTTC.

This clone came up many times. The rearrangement links TRBV2 to TRBJ2-3, with 9 bases that match TRBD2. Germline V gene lookup returns CDR1 SNHLY and CDR2 FYNNEI. The V segment lost 8 bases and the J segment 3 bases; nucleotides outside the gene matches: 6. This CDR3 region has 14 residues. CDR3 DNA sequence: TGTGCCAGCCTCCTGACTAGCGGAACAGATACGCAGTATTTT. Its protein is CASLLTSGTDTQYF.

The chain uses TRBV6-1 and TRBJ1-6, with unresolved D. With 3 bases removed from V and 8 bases from J, the gap between germline ends came to 20 bases. Per germline, CDR1 MNHNS and CDR2 SASEGT. The CDR3 is 17 amino acids. CDR3 DNA sequence: TGTGCCAGCAGTGAGAACCGCATATGGTACGGGGATTCACCCCTCCACTTT. The encoded protein is CASSENRIWYGDSPLHF.

This clone was counted at least ten times. This sequence joins TRBV3-1 and TRBJ2-1; D unclear. V gave up 1 base and J gave up 14 bases, with 15 bases separating them. The CDR3 runs 13 residues. Per germline, CDR1 LGHDT and CDR2 YNNKEL (reference sequence). The CDR3 bases are TGTGCCAGCAGCCAAGTCCGAGGTACGGCCGAGTTCTTC. The encoded protein is CASSQVRGTAEFF.

This clone occurred a few times. This chain links TRBV6-1 with TRBJ1-5, with D possibly TRBD1 on 5 matching bases. The ends were cut back, 6 bases at V and 5 bases at J, with 11 bases in the middle. This CDR3 has 13 residues. From germline, CDR1 is MNHNS and CDR2 SASEGT. CDR3 in DNA: TGTGCCAGCAGGGCAGACAGATATCAGCCCCAGCATTTT. Its translation is CASRADRYQPQHF.

This clone has ten or more counts. This sample includes further DNA sequences coding for the same CDR3. The chain couples TRBV20-1 to TRBJ1-5; the D is unclear. The CDR3 is 13 amino acids. V was trimmed by 1 base and J by 0 bases, leaving 4 bases between them. Germline V lookup: CDR1 DFQATT, CDR2 SNEGSKA (reference sequence). CDR3 DNA: TGCAGTGCTAGAGGATATAGCAATCAGCCCCAGCATTTT. Amino acid sequence: CSARGYSNQPQHF.

This clone appeared a single time. J is TRBJ1-4 and V is TRBV5-1; D is unresolved. The V and J ends lost 3 bases and 0 bases respectively, with 15 bases between them. Germline values: CDR1 SGHRS, CDR2 YFSETQ. The CDR3 loop spans 17 amino acids. The CDR3 loop reads CASSSLAGSTTNEKLFF. For the CDR3, the DNA is TGCGCCAGCAGCTCGTTAGCCGGGAGCACAACTAATGAAAAACTGTTTTTT.

The J gene is TRBJ2-1, the V gene TRBV7-9, with 11 bases lining up with TRBD1. The length of the CDR3 is 14 residues. Germline CDR1 SEHNR, CDR2 FQNEAQ (reference sequence). Losses at the gene ends were 7 bases for V and 7 bases for J; bases not matched to a gene: 6. The CDR3 nucleotides are TGTGCCAGCACCTCGGGGACAGGGGGTAATGAGCAGTTCTTC. Translated: CASTSGTGGNEQFF.